Each of the 10 T cell receptor beta chains below was sequenced from the same sample in a study of human T cells and chemical hapten exposure. TCRdb recomputed calls from the RACE reads with MiXCR, one row per CDR3 protein. The table lists about 120,000 distinct CDR3 sequences, about 12% of them singletons. Time point of the sample: patch test 1, 2 weeks after DPC sensitization. Sample treatment: therapeutic diphenylcyclopropenone sensitization with weekly scalp DPC. The starting material was whole blood, obtained in connection with sensitization to the hapten diphenylcyclopropenone (DPC). These receptors originate from a woman aged 45-65 years with alopecia areata. Some clones in this sample may be carry-over from other donors' samples.

This clonotype was seen repeatedly, ten times or more. The rearrangement joins TRBV5-1 to TRBJ1-6; 9 nucleotides match TRBD1. The trim removed 4 bases at V and 7 bases at J, leaving 3 bases unmatched. This CDR3 contains 14 residues. From germline, CDR1 is SGHRS and CDR2 YFSETQ. DNA of the CDR3: TGCGCCAGCAGCCCAGGACAGGGGAATTCACCCCTCCACTTT. As protein: CASSPGQGNSPLHF.

The rearrangement uses TRBV25-1 and TRBJ2-5; D is undetermined. The CDR3 is 16 amino acids. The germline CDR1 and CDR2 sequences are MGHDK and SYGVNS. Trimming stripped 4 bases from V and 2 bases from J, with 17 bases between. DNA for the CDR3: TGTGCCAGCAGTGTCGCTGGGCCTTGGCGACAAGAGACCCAGTACTTC. Protein sequence: CASSVAGPWRQETQYF.

The chain uses TRBV12-3 or TRBV12-4 and TRBJ2-7, with D perhaps matching TRBD2 (5 bases). This CDR3 comprises 13 residues. The V end was cut by 7 bases, the J end by 6 bases, with 16 bases between. This CDR3 reads CASTPPRGTEQYF. CDR3 in DNA: TGTGCCAGCACTCCTCCCCGGGGAACCGAGCAGTACTTC.

This chain uses TRBV7-9 with TRBJ1-4; TRBD1 might be the D (6 bases). The CDR3 sequence is 13 residues long. Germline assignment: CDR1 SEHNR and CDR2 FQNEAQ (reference sequence). V was trimmed by 6 bases and J by 6 bases, leaving 11 bases between them. The CDR3, as DNA: TGTGCCAGCAGGTCGGGGGCCGATGAAAAACTGTTTTTT. As protein: CASRSGADEKLFF.

This clonotype was observed a handful of times. The CDR3 spells CASSESGDGQPQHF. DNA of the CDR3: TGCGCCAGCAGTGAGTCCGGGGACGGGCAGCCCCAGCATTTT. The rearrangement links TRBV10-1 to TRBJ1-5; D possibly corresponds to TRBD1 (5 bases). CDR1 and CDR2 (germline): WNHNN, SYGVQD (reference sequence). V lost 0 bases to trimming and J lost 7 bases, with 10 bases between them. The CDR3 extends over 14 amino acids.

This clonotype has at least ten counts. The chain couples TRBV27 to TRBJ2-7, with 9 nucleotides matching TRBD1. The CDR3 has 15 residues. V was clipped by 2 bases and J by 3 bases; unmatched bases: 5. Germline V gene sequence: CDR1 MNHEY, CDR2 SMNVEV (reference sequence). The CDR3 nucleotides read TGTGCCAGCAGTTTAAGGGGGACAGGGTACTACGAGCAGTACTTC. Translated, it gives CASSLRGTGYYEQYF.

In this sample, this clonotype turned up a few times. The chain couples TRBV20-1 to TRBJ2-5; D not certain. In germline, CDR1 is DFQATT, CDR2 SNEGSKA (reference sequence). The CDR3 totals 10 residues. Deletions cut 6 bases from V and 2 bases from J, with 4 bases between. In DNA form, the CDR3 reads TGCAGTGCGCGGCAAGAGACCCAGTACTTC. It encodes CSARQETQYF.

This clonotype appeared many times. The chain carries TRBV12-2 and TRBJ1-5; the listed D gene, TRBD1, was not tested against the DNA. TRBV12-2 is a known pseudogene. This CDR3 spans 19 amino acids. CDR3 sequence reads: CASRPRGGLSPSRNQPQHF. The CDR3 coding sequence is TGTGCAAGTCGCCCCAGGGGGGGACTCAGCCCTTCTCGCAATCAGCCCCAGCATTTT.

This clonotype was seen a handful of times. This chain connects TRBV4-2 to TRBJ1-5; weak D call: TRBD1 (6 bases). The V gene lost 8 bases and the J gene lost 4 bases, with 9 bases spanning the gap. The CDR3 covers 12 residues. Germline V lookup: CDR1 LGHNA, CDR2 YNFKEQ. CDR3 bases: TGTGCCAGCGGGGGCATAAATCAGCCCCAGCATTTT. It yields the protein CASGGINQPQHF.

The gene calls are TRBV20-1 and TRBJ2-1; 8 bases map to TRBD2. This CDR3 region has 20 residues. Germline V CDR1 and CDR2: DFQATT, SNEGSKA (reference sequence). The ends lost 6 bases at V and 4 bases at J; junction bases unmatched: 26. For the CDR3, the DNA is TGCAGTGCGCCCCACCGGGGGGCGGGAGGCCTCAAAAGGCCTTACAATGAGCAGTTCTTC. Translation: CSAPHRGAGGLKRPYNEQFF.